These 18 T cell receptor beta chains came from one sample sequenced in a study of beta chain features in type 1 diabetes. General observations from the study: Within each of all four CD4+ subsets, Type 1 diabetes patients had TCRB CDR3s that were moderately but significantly shorter.

All of the isolated RNA was reverse transcribed, so expressed TCRB transcripts were sequenced. TCRdb keeps only in-frame clones here, not all; method: immunoSEQ multiplex PCR. Of a few hundred thousand clones listed, about 15% are singletons. The antigens of these receptors remain unknown. Sequencing used naive CD4+ T cells from blood. All receptors come from a man between 18 and 29 years old with type 1 diabetes.

V is TRBV7-2 and J is TRBJ1-1; TRBD1 is a possible D gene (6 bases). This CDR3 is built from 13 residues. Germline CDR1 SGHTA, CDR2 FQGNSA. The V end lost 5 bases, the J end lost 4 bases, and 11 bases lay between the germline ends. CDR3 DNA: TGTGCCAGCAGCGAATACAGGGCCACTGAAGCTTTCTTT. The encoded protein is CASSEYRATEAFF.

The rearrangement uses TRBV18 and TRBJ2-3, with D possibly matching TRBD1 (6 bases). The V end lost 3 bases, the J end lost 2 bases, and 12 bases lay between the germline ends. The CDR3 is 15 residues long. Germline loops: CDR1 KGHSH, CDR2 LQKENI. The CDR3 DNA reads as TGTGCCAGCTCACCTCGTTGGACAGCCACAGATACGCAGTATTTT. It encodes CASSPRWTATDTQYF.

This chain uses TRBV21-1 with TRBJ1-2; the table's D call, TRBD1, has no DNA check behind it. TRBV21-1 is labeled a pseudogene. The length of the CDR3 is 13 residues. The CDR3 sequence: CASSTRQAGGYTF. The CDR3 region has the DNA TGTGCCAGCAGCACTCGACAGGCTGGAGGCTACACCTTC.

The chain is built from TRBV6-1 and TRBJ2-1; TRBD2 aligns across 7 bases. J gave up 9 bases and V 5 bases, and 1 base lay outside the gene matches. The CDR3 has 11 amino acids. Per germline, CDR1 MNHNS and CDR2 SASEGT. The CDR3 region has the DNA TGTGCCAGCAGTAGACTAGCTGAGCAGTTCTTC. This sequence encodes CASSRLAEQFF.

The CDR3 sequence is CASSYGAGVTYEQYF. Written as DNA, the CDR3 is TGTGCCAGCAGTTACGGAGCGGGGGTGACCTACGAGCAGTACTTC. The rearrangement links TRBV6-5 to TRBJ2-7, with 8 positions matching TRBD2. CDR1 and CDR2 (germline): MNHEY, SVGAGI. Germline trimming cut 2 bases from V and 2 bases from J; bases unmatched to any gene: 5. CDR3 length: 15 amino acids.

The rearrangement uses TRBV14 and TRBJ2-5, with TRBD1 matching over 9 bases. Germline assignment: CDR1 SGHDN and CDR2 FVKESK. The V gene end was trimmed by 2 bases and the J gene end by 4 bases; junction bases not matched to a gene: 11. This CDR3 contains 17 residues. This CDR3 reads CASSQRAGTGRRETQYF. As DNA, the CDR3 is TGTGCCAGCAGCCAACGCGCCGGGACAGGGAGACGAGAGACCCAGTACTTC.

There are a few counts of this clone. The V and J genes are TRBV28 and TRBJ2-5; 8 bases align to TRBD1. CDR1 is MDHEN, CDR2 SYDVKM, per germline. The V and J ends lost 5 bases and 1 base, in that order; junction bases with no gene match: 9. This CDR3 comprises 16 residues. The DNA of the CDR3 is TGTGCCAGCAGTGGTGGGATAGGGACAGGCCAAGAGACCCAGTACTTC. This encodes CASSGGIGTGQETQYF.

This rearrangement joins TRBV7-2 to TRBJ2-7, with D possibly being TRBD1 (6 bases). The V end lost 5 bases, the J end lost 2 bases, and 13 bases lay between the germline ends. Germline loops: CDR1 SGHTA, CDR2 FQGNSA. This CDR3 is 14 amino acids long. The CDR3 DNA follows: TGTGCCAGCAGCCGCAAACAGGGAACCTACGAGCAGTACTTC. It specifies CASSRKQGTYEQYF.

V and J are TRBV28 and TRBJ2-2; weak D call: TRBD2 (7 bases). CDR1 and CDR2 (germline): MDHEN, SYDVKM. There are 14 residues in the CDR3. Trimming removed 11 bases from V and 5 bases from J, with 18 bases in between. CDR3 region: CAVQGLAETGELFF. In DNA, the CDR3 is TGTGCCGTTCAGGGGCTAGCGGAAACCGGGGAGCTGTTTTTT. Complete variable domain (other parts from reference TRBV28 and TRBJ2-2): DVKVTQSSRYLVKRTGEKVFLECVQDMDHENMFWYRQDPGLGLRLIYFSYDVKMKEKGDIPEGYSVSREKKERFSLILESASTNQTSMYLCAVQGLAETGELFFGEGSRLTVL.

This clone came up a few times. The J gene is TRBJ2-3, the V gene TRBV18, with 9 bases that match TRBD1. Germline CDR1 KGHSH, CDR2 LQKENI. The CDR3 spans 14 residues. V shed 3 bases and J 6 bases; nucleotides not matched to a gene: 4. CDR3 loop: CASSPGQGYDTQYF. The DNA for the CDR3 is TGTGCCAGCTCACCGGGACAGGGTTACGATACGCAGTATTTT. The full variable domain, completed using reference TRBV18 and TRBJ2-3, is NAGVMQNPRHLVRRRGQEARLRCSPMKGHSHVYWYRQLPEEGLKFMVYLQKENIIDESGMPKERFSAEFPKEGPSILRIQQVVRGDSAAYFCASSPGQGYDTQYFGPGTRLTVL.

The CDR3 DNA sequence: TGCGCCAGCAGCCCCGGGACAGGATTGTTCTACGAGCAGTACTTC. This encodes CASSPGTGLFYEQYF. This chain joins TRBV5-1 and TRBJ2-7, with TRBD1 matching 8 bases. Germline CDR1 SGHRS, CDR2 YFSETQ. With 4 bases clipped from V and 3 bases from J, the junction kept 9 bases outside the gene matches. The CDR3 consists of 15 residues.

This clone appeared a few times. The V and J genes are TRBV4-3 and TRBJ2-2; unclear D gene. This CDR3 has 13 amino acids. The V and J ends lost 4 bases and 5 bases respectively, with 8 bases between them. CDR1 LGHNA and CDR2 YSLEER come from the germline V gene. CDR3 region: CASSLMRTGELFF. In nucleotides, the CDR3 is TGCGCCAGCAGCCTCATGAGGACCGGGGAGCTGTTTTTT.

The chain couples TRBV2 to TRBJ2-5, with 8 bases fitting TRBD2. Looked up from germline, CDR1 is SNHLY and CDR2 is FYNNEI. The CDR3 is 14 residues long. The ends lost 6 bases at V and 5 bases at J; junction bases unmatched: 8. The CDR3, as DNA: TGTGCCAGCAGGCTTTCACTAGCGGAGGAGACCCAGTACTTC. Protein sequence: CASRLSLAEETQYF.

A few counts support this clone. This chain connects TRBV28 to TRBJ2-1; 10 bases fit TRBD2. With V trimmed by 6 bases and J by 7 bases, 6 bases remained unmatched. The CDR3 loop spans 14 amino acids. Looked up from germline, CDR1 is MDHEN and CDR2 is SYDVKM. CDR3 loop: CASRILAGRNEQFF. In DNA form, the CDR3 reads TGTGCCAGCAGGATACTAGCGGGGCGGAATGAGCAGTTCTTC.

The chain is built from TRBV30 and TRBJ2-5; 11 bases match TRBD2. Trimming took 2 bases from V and 4 from J; bases not matched to a gene: 6. The germline V gene has CDR1 GTSNPN and CDR2 SVGIG (reference sequence). This CDR3 is 15 amino acids long. The CDR3 coding sequence is TGTGCCTGGAGTAGGAATAGCGGGGGGGGAGAGACCCAGTACTTC. Translation: CAWSRNSGGGETQYF.

This chain links TRBV14 with TRBJ2-7; D remains unclear. CDR1 and CDR2 from the germline V gene are SGHDN and FVKESK. This CDR3 is built from 14 residues. V lost 1 base and J 3 bases, leaving 10 bases between the germline ends. The CDR3 here is CASSQGLPIYEQYF. CDR3 DNA: TGTGCCAGCAGCCAAGGGCTGCCGATCTACGAGCAGTACTTC.

This chain connects TRBV7-2 to TRBJ2-1, with 10 bases fitting TRBD2. The junction had 4 bases not matched to a gene; V was cut back by 4 bases and J by 4 bases. The germline V gene encodes CDR1 SGHTA and CDR2 FQGNSA. The CDR3 sequence is 15 residues long. CDR3 sequence reads: CASSWLAGEYNEQFF. As DNA, the CDR3 is TGTGCCAGCAGCTGGCTAGCGGGAGAATACAATGAGCAGTTCTTC.

V gene TRBV5-1 combines with J gene TRBJ2-3; TRBD1 matches at 7 bases. The CDR3 consists of 15 residues. Trimming took 1 base from V and 4 from J; bases not matched to a gene: 6. Germline V gene lookup returns CDR1 SGHRS and CDR2 YFSETQ. CDR3 sequence (DNA): TGCGCCAGCAGCTTGAGTGTGACAGGGCCAGATACGCAGTATTTT. This gives the protein CASSLSVTGPDTQYF.